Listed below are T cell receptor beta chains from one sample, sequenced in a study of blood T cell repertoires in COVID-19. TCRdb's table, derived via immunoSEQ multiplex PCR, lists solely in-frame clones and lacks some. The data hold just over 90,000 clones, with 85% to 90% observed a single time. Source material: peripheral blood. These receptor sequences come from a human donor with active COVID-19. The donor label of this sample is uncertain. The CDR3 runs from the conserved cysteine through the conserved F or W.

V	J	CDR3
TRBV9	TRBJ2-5	CASSARGHETQYF
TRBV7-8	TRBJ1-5	CASSFERGNQPQHF
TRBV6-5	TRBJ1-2	CASSYRLAATLDGYTF
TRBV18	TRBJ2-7	CASSRETGSYEQYF
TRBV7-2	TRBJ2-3	CASSLKAGGLLTNTQYF
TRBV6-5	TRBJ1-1	CASALGFVTEAFF
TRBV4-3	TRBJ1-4	CASSQEVPGTGREKLFF
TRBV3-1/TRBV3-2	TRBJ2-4	CASSRGTSGGAGNIQYF
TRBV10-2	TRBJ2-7	CASSAPGQGLYEQYF
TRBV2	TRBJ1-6	CASRRNLDSPLHF
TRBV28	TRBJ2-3	CASSLGQLSTDTQYF
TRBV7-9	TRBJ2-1	CASSLLTPPGGEQFF
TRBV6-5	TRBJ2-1	CASSPGSGGASEQFF
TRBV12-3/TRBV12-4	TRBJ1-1	CANSVTANTEAFF
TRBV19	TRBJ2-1	CASSIRGLAGSSSYNEQFF
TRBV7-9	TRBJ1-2	CASSTGTGLNGYTF
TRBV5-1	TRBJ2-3	CASRHRLASDTQYF
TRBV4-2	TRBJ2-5	CASSHGTSGEETQYF
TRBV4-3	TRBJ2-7	CASSQDWGPNEQYF
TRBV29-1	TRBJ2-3	CSAEGGQGGTDTQYF
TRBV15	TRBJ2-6	CATSREVGAAGANVLTF
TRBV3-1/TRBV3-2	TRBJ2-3	CASSQRTVTDTQYF
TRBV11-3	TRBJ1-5	CASSFTGGSDQPQHF
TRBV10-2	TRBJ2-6	CASSPQGAEANVLTF
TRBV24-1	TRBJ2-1	CATSAPWGLDNEQFF
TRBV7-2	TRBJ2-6	CASSLASSDSGANVLTF
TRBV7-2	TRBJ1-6	CASSLGGLGSPLHF
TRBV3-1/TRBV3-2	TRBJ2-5	CASSLTGGETQYF
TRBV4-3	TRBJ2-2	CASSPRIQQGSTGELFF
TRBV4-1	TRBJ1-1	CASTQNSWDRGPNTEAFF
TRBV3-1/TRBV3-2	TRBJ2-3	CASSQDLPGLAGSTQYF
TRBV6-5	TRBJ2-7	CASSYSGTGDREQYF
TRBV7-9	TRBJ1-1	CASSPPRGAGGSLGTEAFF
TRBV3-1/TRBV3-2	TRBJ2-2	CASSQVRTGELFF
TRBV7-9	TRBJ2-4	CASSFLAGEAKNIQYF
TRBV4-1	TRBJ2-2	CASSQGFVGVGGNTGELFF
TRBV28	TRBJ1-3	CASSSVGGGNTIYF
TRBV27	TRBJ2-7	CASSLGSSGAYEQYF
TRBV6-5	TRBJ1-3	CASSIVQGENTIYF
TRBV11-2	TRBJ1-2	CASSPRDRSYYGYTF
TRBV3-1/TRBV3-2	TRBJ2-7	CASSYRGGSYEQYF
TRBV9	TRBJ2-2	CASSVGSTLNTGELFF
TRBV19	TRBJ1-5	CASTSSGTGRFSNQPQHF
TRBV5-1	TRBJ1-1	CASSSGQGNTEAFF